The source of this T cell receptor (beta chain) is a study of shared clonotypes between healthy human individuals. At the level of the study: The cohort comprised a couple of women and a few men. Their ages spanned 18 to 49 years. CD4 naive and CD4 memory each took three plates per donor, while CD8 naive took two and CD8 memory one.

Naive CD8 populations comprised CD45RO-negative cells positively selected for CCR7, excluding terminally differentiated effector memory CD45RA+ cells. The J segment lost 3 bases and the V segment lost 4 bases, leaving 18 bases of the junction unmatched. This CDR3 has 18 residues. Germline CDR1 SGHAT, CDR2 FQNNGV. This was a deep-level run. Method: immunoSEQ multiplex PCR; TCRdb's copy keeps in-frame clones and lacks some. The sample shows about 680,000 clones, approximately 90% of them seen only once. The sequencing sample was made of naive CD8+ T cells sorted from blood. The sequence derives from a man aged 30-40 years in good health. V usage is TRBV11-2 and J usage is TRBJ2-7; the match to TRBD2 covers 7 bases. DNA of the CDR3: TGTGCCAGCAGCTCAAGCCCTCTGTGGAGCGGGAATCTCTACGAGCAGTACTTC. Translated, it gives CASSSSPLWSGNLYEQYF.